This T cell receptor beta chain was documented in a study of technical replicates of blood from a handful of donors. This clone was detected once. Here immunoSEQ multiplex PCR was the method, and the copy in TCRdb shows in-frame clones only, minus some. The table includes 60,000 to 90,000 clones, 97% detected once. Sequenced: T cells isolated from PBMCs. The TCR was taken from a human donor in good health.

CDR3 sequence: CASSQPAVLERTDTQYF. The CDR3 DNA sequence: TGCGCCAGCAGCCAACCTGCCGTACTAGAGCGGACAGATACGCAGTATTTT. V is TRBV4-1 and J is TRBJ2-3, with D possibly being TRBD2 (5 bases). The V end was cut by 2 bases, the J end by 3 bases, with 18 bases between. CDR1 and CDR2 (germline): MGHRA, YSYEKL. CDR3 length equals 17 residues.